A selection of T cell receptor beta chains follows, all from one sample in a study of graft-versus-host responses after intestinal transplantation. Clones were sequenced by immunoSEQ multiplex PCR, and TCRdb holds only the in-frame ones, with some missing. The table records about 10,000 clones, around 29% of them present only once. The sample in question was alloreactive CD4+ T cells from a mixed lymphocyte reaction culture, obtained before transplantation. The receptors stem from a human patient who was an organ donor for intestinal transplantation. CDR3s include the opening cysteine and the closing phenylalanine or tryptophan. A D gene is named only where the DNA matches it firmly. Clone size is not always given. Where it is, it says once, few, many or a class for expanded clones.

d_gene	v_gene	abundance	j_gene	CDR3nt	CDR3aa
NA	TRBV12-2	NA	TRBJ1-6	TGTGCAAGTCGCTTAGTCTCCCATTATAATTCACCCCTCCACTTT	CASRLVSHYNSPLHF
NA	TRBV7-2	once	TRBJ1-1	TGTGCCAGCAGTTCCCTGTTAGGTGCGAACACTGAAGCTTTCTTT	CASSSLLGANTEAFF
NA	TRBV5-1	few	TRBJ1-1	TGCGCCAGCAGCTCTAACAGGTTGAACACTGAAGCTTTCTTT	CASSSNRLNTEAFF
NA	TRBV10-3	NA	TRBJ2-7	TGTGCCATCAGCCAGGGGAAACACGAGCAGTACTTC	CAISQGKHEQYF
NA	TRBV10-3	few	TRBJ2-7	TGTGCCATCAGTGGGGGACACTCCTACGAGCAGTACTTC	CAISGGHSYEQYF
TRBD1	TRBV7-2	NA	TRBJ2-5	TGTGCCAGCAGCTTAGCGCGACAGGGGGCGAAAGAGACCCAGTACTTC	CASSLARQGAKETQYF
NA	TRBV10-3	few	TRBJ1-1	TGTGCCATCAGACCGACAGCCCTGAACACTGAAGCTTTCTTT	CAIRPTALNTEAFF
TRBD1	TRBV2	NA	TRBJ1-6	TGTGCCAGCAGCGGGGACAGCGCTGTGAATAATTCACCCCTCCACTTT	CASSGDSAVNNSPLHF
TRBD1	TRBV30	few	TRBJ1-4	TGTGCCGCGCCCGGACAGGGAGGTGAAAAACTGTTTTTT	CAAPGQGGEKLFF
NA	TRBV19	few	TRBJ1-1	TGTGCCAGTAGTATTCCAGGGGCAAACACTGAAGCTTTCTTT	CASSIPGANTEAFF
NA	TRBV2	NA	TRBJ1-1	TGTGCCAGCAGTGAACGGCAGGGGAGCACTGAAGCTTTCTTT	CASSERQGSTEAFF
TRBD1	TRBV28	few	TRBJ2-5	TGTGCCAGCAGTTCCGGACAGGGGCATCAAGAGACCCAGTACTTC	CASSSGQGHQETQYF
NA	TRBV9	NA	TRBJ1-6	TGTGCCAGCAGCGTCAGCTCCTATAATTCACCCCTCCACTTT	CASSVSSYNSPLHF
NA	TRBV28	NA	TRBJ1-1	TGTGCCAGCAGGGTCAGGGGAATGAACACTGAAGCTTTCTTT	CASRVRGMNTEAFF
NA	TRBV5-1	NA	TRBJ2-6	TGCGCCAGCAGCCCGCCCGGGACACCCAACTCTGGGGCCAACGTCCTGACTTTC	CASSPPGTPNSGANVLTF
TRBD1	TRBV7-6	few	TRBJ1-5	TGTGCCAGCAGCTCGCTCGCAGGGGGATCCCTTAGCAATCAGCCCCAGCATTTT	CASSSLAGGSLSNQPQHF
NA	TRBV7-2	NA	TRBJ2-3	TGTGCCAGCAGCTTAGCAGATACGCAGTATTTT	CASSLADTQYF
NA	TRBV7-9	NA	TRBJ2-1	TGTGCCAGCAGCTTAGTTGTAGTAACCACCTACAATGAGCAGTTCTTC	CASSLVVVTTYNEQFF
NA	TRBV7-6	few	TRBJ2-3	TGTGCCAGCAGCTTAGGCCCGGGGGATACGCAGTATTTT	CASSLGPGDTQYF
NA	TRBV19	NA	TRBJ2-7	TGTGCCAGTAGTATCCGGAACGAGCAGTACTTC	CASSIRNEQYF
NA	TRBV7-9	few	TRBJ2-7	TGTGCCAGCAGCTTAGCTGGATTCTACGAGCAGTACTTC	CASSLAGFYEQYF
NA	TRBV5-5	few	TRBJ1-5	TGTGCCAGCAGCTGGACAGAGGGGGGTCCCAATCAGCCCCAGCATTTT	CASSWTEGGPNQPQHF
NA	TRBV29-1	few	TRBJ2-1	TGCAGCGTTGAAGAATCCGTCAATGAGCAGTTCTTC	CSVEESVNEQFF
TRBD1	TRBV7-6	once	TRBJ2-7	TGTGCCAGCAGTCCGGGACAGGGCTTGCGGGAGCAGTACTTC	CASSPGQGLREQYF
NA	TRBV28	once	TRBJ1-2	TGTGCCAGCAGTTTATCCTTCTATGGCTACACCTTC	CASSLSFYGYTF
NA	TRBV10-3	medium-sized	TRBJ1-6	TGTGCCATCAGTGAGGGGAATTCACCCCTCCACTTT	CAISEGNSPLHF
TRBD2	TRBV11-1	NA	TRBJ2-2	TGTGCCAGCAGCTTAACTAGCGGGGGGGCCACCGGGGAGCTGTTTTTT	CASSLTSGGATGELFF
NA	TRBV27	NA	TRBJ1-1	TGTGCCAGCAGTAGCTCAGGGGCCGTGAACACTGAAGCTTTCTTT	CASSSSGAVNTEAFF
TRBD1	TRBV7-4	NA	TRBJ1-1	TGTGCCAGCAGCTTTACAGGGGGGAACACTGAAGCTTTCTTT	CASSFTGGNTEAFF
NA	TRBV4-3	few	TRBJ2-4	TGCGCCAGCAGCCAACAGGGGTACTTC	CASSQQGYF
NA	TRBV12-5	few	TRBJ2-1	TGTGCTAGTGGTTTGTCTGTTTTGGCGGGGGCCTCCTACAATGAGCAGTTCTTC	CASGLSVLAGASYNEQFF
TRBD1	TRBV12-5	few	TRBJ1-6	TGTGCTAGTGGTTTAGGACAGGGGATTAATTCACCCCTCCACTTT	CASGLGQGINSPLHF
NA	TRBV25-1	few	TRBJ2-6	TGTGCCAGCAGTGCATCCTCCGGGGCCAACGTCCTGACTTTC	CASSASSGANVLTF
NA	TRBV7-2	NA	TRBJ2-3	TGTGCCAGCAGCTTAAAGTACCTAAGCGGAGGCAGCACAGATACGCAGTATTTT	CASSLKYLSGGSTDTQYF
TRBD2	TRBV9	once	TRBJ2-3	TGTGCCAGCAGCGCTAGCGGGGTTCGCACAGATACGCAGTATTTT	CASSASGVRTDTQYF
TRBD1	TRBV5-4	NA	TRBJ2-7	TGTGCCAGCAGCTTGACAGGGGGCTACGAGCAGTACTTC	CASSLTGGYEQYF
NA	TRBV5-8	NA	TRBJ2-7	TGTGCCAGCAGCTTGGAGACAAGGGCCTACGAGCAGTACTTC	CASSLETRAYEQYF